This T cell receptor beta chain is drawn from a study of blood T cell repertoires in COVID-19. Sequencing used immunoSEQ multiplex PCR; TCRdb keeps in-frame clones, though not all of them. The repertoire has about 220,000 clones, roughly 80% of them found once; the top ten carry 4.8%. V gave up 2 bases and J gave up 3 bases; unmatched junction bases: 3. Per germline, CDR1 SGHRS and CDR2 YFSETQ. This CDR3 contains 14 residues. The gene calls are TRBV5-1 and TRBJ2-3; 7 bases fit TRBD1. The sequenced material came from PBMCs or T cells enriched from blood (not recorded which). This TCR came from a woman aged 50 to 60 who had been exposed to COVID-19. The CDR3: CASSLNRGTDTQYF. The CDR3 DNA sequence: TGCGCCAGCAGCTTAAACAGGGGAACAGATACGCAGTATTTT.